The sequence of this T cell receptor (beta chain) was determined in a study of beta chain features in type 1 diabetes. Sorted CD4+ subsets: naive, central memory, regulatory, stem cell-like memory (CD45RO/CCR7/CD25/CD127/CD95/CD27 panel). The authors reverse transcribed all of the isolated RNA, so sequencing captured expressed TCRB transcripts. The repertoire was sequenced with immunoSEQ multiplex PCR; TCRdb's copy has only in-frame clones and lacks some. Among 620,000 or so clones listed, less than 20% were seen once. This clone was observed a handful of times. Its matching antigen is unknown. Study findings and constraints: Within patients, naive, central memory and Treg TCRB repertoires seemed more similar than within healthy donors. Moderate yet significant TCRB CDR3 shortening was seen in Type 1 diabetes patients in all four CD4+ subsets.

This receptor was obtained from a man aged 18 to 29 in good health. The sample taken for sequencing was naive CD4+ T cells from blood.

The CDR3 DNA sequence: TGTGCCAGCAGCGCGACACTCAGCGGGGGGAGCTCCTACGAGCAGTACTTC. Protein sequence: CASSATLSGGSSYEQYF. This chain links TRBV9 with TRBJ2-7; TRBD2 agrees at 9 bases. V gave up 3 bases and J gave up 0 bases; unmatched junction bases: 10. The germline V gene has CDR1 SGDLS and CDR2 YYNGEE. The CDR3 has 17 amino acids.